This TCR beta chain is from a study of blood T cells in healthy people across ages. Trimming at V came to 3 bases and at J to 5 bases, leaving 5 bases not matched to a gene. The CDR3 spans 14 residues. Alongside a J-beta primer mix, a sample-barcoded 5' primer served in a second PCR lasting about 7 to 11 cycles. Using its own MiXCR run on the 5' RACE reads, TCRdb lists one record per CDR3 protein. This sample carries around 1,000,000 distinct CDR3 sequences, around two fifths of them seen once, and the ten largest clones take around 14%. This clonotype occurred many times. The TCR comes from a man aged 18 to 29 in good health. The chain employs TRBV12-3 or TRBV12-4 and TRBJ1-1, with 8 bases lining up with TRBD1. Material for sequencing was blood. Here the CDR3 reads CASSLTQGGTEAFF. Here the CDR3 DNA reads TGTGCCAGCAGTTTGACACAGGGGGGAACTGAAGCTTTCTTT.